The entry that follows covers one T cell receptor (beta chain) sequence. Its antigen is not identified. This record comes from a study of CD8 T cells in Susac syndrome. Study findings and constraints: Only a relatively small number of individuals were included in the TCR sequencing and HLA analysis.

The RNA input was about 0.45 to 1 ug, and it was reverse transcribed with random hexamers. The CDR3 of TCR beta was amplified by immunoSEQ multiplex PCR across 54 Vbeta and 13 Jbeta. TCRdb processed the immunoSEQ multiplex PCR reads anew with MiXCR; each CDR3 protein has one entry. The table includes about 210,000 distinct CDR3 sequences, approximately 95% detected once. The study sequenced TCR beta in blood CD8+ and CD4+ T cells. Stable or active relapsing-remitting multiple sclerosis, untreated and meeting revised McDonald criteria, defined the controls. In germline, CDR1 is SGHAT, CDR2 FQNNGV. V was trimmed by 2 bases and J by 1 base, leaving 17 bases between them. The CDR3 runs to 17 residues.

This clonotype originated in a human donor with multiple sclerosis. The V and J genes are TRBV11-2 and TRBJ1-1; D ambiguous. The sequenced material came from CD4+ T cells from PBMCs. CDR3 region: CASSLYGYGERNTEAFF. The CDR3 DNA reads as TGTGCCAGCAGCTTATATGGGTATGGGGAACGGAACACTGAAGCTTTCTTT.